Following are 20 T cell receptor beta chains from one sample sequenced in a study of shared clonotypes between healthy human individuals. Naive CD8 cells, CD45RO-negative and positively selected for CCR7, excluded terminally differentiated effector memory CD45RA+ cells. Sequenced by immunoSEQ multiplex PCR; TCRdb stores in-frame clones only, minus some. In the table there are over 2 million clones, about 94% of which are singletons. Source material: naive CD8+ T cells sorted from blood. The receptors were gathered from a man in his late teens or twenties in good health.

A remark on this clone: The junction differs from germline at one of its ends, possibly a read error. The CDR3 region is CASSLARTHNRSGANVLTF. In DNA, the CDR3 is TGTGCTAGCAGCCTAGCGCGGACACACAACCGCTCTGGGGCCAACGTCCTGACTTTC. The chain uses TRBV7-7 and TRBJ2-6; D might be TRBD2 (6 bases). Per germline, CDR1 SSHAT and CDR2 FNYEAQ (reference sequence). The CDR3 extends over 19 amino acids.

As for this clone: Other DNA sequences in the sample encode the same CDR3. The chain has TRBV27 and TRBJ2-1; TRBD1 aligns across 7 bases. With 7 bases clipped from V and 4 bases from J, the junction kept 7 bases outside the gene matches. The V gene's germline CDR1 is MNHEY and CDR2 SMNVEV (reference sequence). The CDR3 is made up of 14 amino acids. The DNA for the CDR3 is TGTGCCAGCACCCCAGGGGGTGGGTACAATGAGCAGTTCTTC. Protein product: CASTPGGGYNEQFF.

This clone was detected once. The chain couples TRBV4-3 to TRBJ1-1; D unclear. Trimming removed 3 bases at V and 0 bases at J, with 11 bases between. The CDR3 is made up of 15 amino acids. CDR1 and CDR2 from the germline V gene are LGHNA and YSLEER. CDR3 region: CASSHARLMNTEAFF. The CDR3 DNA sequence: TGCGCCAGCAGCCACGCCAGGCTCATGAACACTGAAGCTTTCTTT.

This CDR3 is CASSEDVSEAFF. CDR3 nucleotide sequence: TGTGCCAGCAGTGAAGATGTGAGTGAAGCTTTCTTT. The chain uses TRBV2 and TRBJ1-1; no definite D call. In germline, CDR1 is SNHLY, CDR2 FYNNEI. The CDR3 runs 12 residues. V shed 1 base and J shed 7 bases, with 7 bases lying between them.

The chain links TRBV11-2 to TRBJ2-7; D is unclear. The CDR3 loop spans 12 amino acids. The ends were cut back, 3 bases at V and 6 bases at J, with 9 bases in the middle. CDR1 is SGHAT and CDR2 is FQNNGV in the germline V gene. This chain's CDR3 is CASSFLPPEQYF. CDR3 coding DNA: TGTGCCAGCAGCTTTCTACCTCCCGAGCAGTACTTC.

V usage is TRBV4-1 and J usage is TRBJ2-4, with D maybe TRBD1 (6 bases). The CDR3 is 15 amino acids. V lost 1 base and J lost 7, with 14 bases in between. The germline CDR1 and CDR2 sequences are MGHRA and YSYEKL. CDR3 nucleotides: TGCGCCAGCAGCCAAGCGCCTCCGCAGGGGAACATTCAGTACTTC. It yields the protein CASSQAPPQGNIQYF.

The chain joins TRBV11-1 to TRBJ1-2, with D perhaps matching TRBD1 (6 bases). V gave up 1 base and J gave up 4 bases, with 13 bases separating them. The CDR3 covers 15 residues. Looked up from germline, CDR1 is SGHAT and CDR2 is FQDESV (reference sequence). This CDR3 reads CASSLVGGAGYGYTF. The CDR3 nucleotides read TGTGCCAGCAGCTTAGTCGGGGGGGCCGGCTATGGCTACACCTTC.

This chain connects TRBV9 to TRBJ2-1, with D possibly matching TRBD2 (6 bases). The CDR3 totals 14 residues. V lost 3 bases to trimming and J lost 8 bases, with 15 bases between them. CDR1 is SGDLS, CDR2 YYNGEE, per germline. CDR3 residues: CASSGPTSLHEQFF. The CDR3 region has the DNA TGTGCCAGCAGCGGGCCGACTAGTCTCCATGAGCAGTTCTTC. Drawing the rest from reference TRBV9 and TRBJ2-1, the complete variable domain is DSGVTQTPKHLITATGQRVTLRCSPRSGDLSVYWYQQSLDQGLQFLIQYYNGEERAKGNILERFSAQQFPDLHSELNLSSLELGDSALYFCASSGPTSLHEQFFGPGTRLTVL.

Of note for this clone: The same CDR3 is also encoded by other DNA sequences in this sample. The V and J genes are TRBV30 and TRBJ2-7; 7 nucleotides line up with TRBD1. This CDR3 is 13 amino acids long. Germline CDR1 reads GTSNPN; CDR2 reads SVGIG (reference sequence). Unmatched junction bases numbered 5, after V lost 5 bases and J lost 1 base. The CDR3 loop reads CAWGTGVSYEQYF. The CDR3 nucleotides read TGTGCCTGGGGAACAGGGGTGTCCTACGAGCAGTACTTC.

The chain couples TRBV5-1 to TRBJ2-3, with 9 bases matching TRBD2. The V and J ends lost 0 bases and 0 bases, in that order; junction bases with no gene match: 14. CDR1 is SGHRS and CDR2 is YFSETQ in the germline V gene. The CDR3 covers 20 residues. The chain's CDR3 is CASSLDPSGAYGPSTDTQYF. The DNA for the CDR3 is TGCGCCAGCAGCTTGGATCCTAGCGGGGCCTACGGACCTAGCACAGATACGCAGTATTTT.

The chain uses TRBV15 and TRBJ1-2; D not certain. The germline CDR1 and CDR2 sequences are LNHNV and YYDKDF (reference sequence). CDR3 length equals 17 residues. V was shortened by 5 bases and J by 4 bases, with 23 bases between the two germline ends. The CDR3 DNA reads as TGTGCCACCAGCCCGCACCGGAGTAAGGGCCTCATCTATGGCTACACCTTC. Encoded protein: CATSPHRSKGLIYGYTF.

The genes are TRBV2 and TRBJ2-7, with TRBD2 as a possible D gene (6 bases). Germline CDR1 is SNHLY and CDR2 is FYNNEI. CDR3 size: 14 residues. The V end lost 1 base, the J end lost 5 bases, and 12 bases lay between the germline ends. The CDR3 reads CASSEGVWRDEQYF. The CDR3 bases are TGTGCCAGCAGTGAAGGGGTTTGGAGGGACGAGCAGTACTTC. The complete variable domain, with remaining parts taken from reference TRBV2 and TRBJ2-7, reads EPEVTQTPSHQVTQMGQEVILRCVPISNHLYFYWYRQILGQKVEFLVSFYNNEISEKSEIFDDQFSVERPDGSNFTLKIRSTKLEDSAMYFCASSEGVWRDEQYFGPGTRLTVT.

This chain links TRBV7-9 with TRBJ1-1; D not certain. The V gene's germline CDR1 is SEHNR and CDR2 FQNEAQ (reference sequence). The CDR3 has 14 amino acids. Trimming shortened V by 1 base and J by 11 bases, and 17 bases separated the two germline ends. For the CDR3, the DNA is TGTGCCAGCAGCTTAGGGGAGGAAGAAATCTTGGCTTTCTTT. Its translation is CASSLGEEEILAFF.

The chain has TRBV10-3 and TRBJ1-1, with 8 bases identical to TRBD1. Trimming took 6 bases from V and 1 from J; bases not matched to a gene: 10. Germline V gene lookup returns CDR1 ENHRY and CDR2 SYGVKD. The CDR3 is 16 residues long. The CDR3 region is CAISDVPGQENTEAFF. The CDR3 DNA follows: TGTGCCATCAGCGATGTTCCGGGACAGGAGAACACTGAAGCTTTCTTT.

V and J are TRBV14 and TRBJ1-2; D is uncertain. V was pared by 1 base and J by 7 bases, with 10 bases between. CDR3 length equals 13 residues. Germline lookup yields CDR1 SGHDN and CDR2 FVKESK. CDR3 nucleotides: TGTGCCAGCAGCCAAGGGCAGGTCGGTGGCTACACCTTC. Protein: CASSQGQVGGYTF.

The genes are TRBV4-1 and TRBJ2-3; 11 nucleotides align to TRBD2. Looked up from germline, CDR1 is MGHRA and CDR2 is YSYEKL. This CDR3 is built from 17 residues. J was trimmed by 0 bases and V by 0 bases; bases with no gene match: 2. The CDR3 loop reads CASSQDRLAGSTDTQYF. For the CDR3, the DNA is TGCGCCAGCAGCCAAGATCGACTAGCGGGGAGCACAGATACGCAGTATTTT.

This clone occurred once. V is TRBV9 and J is TRBJ1-4, with D possibly matching TRBD1 (5 bases). The germline V gene has CDR1 SGDLS and CDR2 YYNGEE. The CDR3 totals 14 residues. The germline V and J ends were trimmed by 4 bases and 6 bases, with 13 bases remaining between them. CDR3: CASSPPGGDEKLFF. As DNA, the CDR3 is TGTGCCAGCAGCCCACCGGGGGGGGATGAAAAACTGTTTTTT. Supplemented by reference TRBV9 and TRBJ1-4, the full variable domain reads DSGVTQTPKHLITATGQRVTLRCSPRSGDLSVYWYQQSLDQGLQFLIQYYNGEERAKGNILERFSAQQFPDLHSELNLSSLELGDSALYFCASSPPGGDEKLFFGSGTQLSVL.

The V call is TRBV27, the J call TRBJ1-1; weak D call: TRBD1 (6 bases). Germline lookup yields CDR1 MNHEY and CDR2 SMNVEV (reference sequence). V was clipped by 5 bases and J by 6 bases, with 13 bases between them. The CDR3 contains 13 residues. The CDR3, as DNA: TGTGCCAGCAGTCAAGGGGGGATCGCTGAAGCTTTCTTT. Amino acids: CASSQGGIAEAFF.

The chain joins TRBV25-1 to TRBJ2-7; perhaps TRBD1 as D (5 bases). The CDR3 is 13 amino acids. V gave up 2 bases and J gave up 1 base, with 6 bases separating them. Germline V CDR1 and CDR2: MGHDK, SYGVNS. The CDR3 DNA reads TGTGCCAGCAGTGAAGGACATTCCTACGAGCAGTACTTC. Its protein is CASSEGHSYEQYF.

This chain joins TRBV7-9 and TRBJ2-5; D is perhaps TRBD1 (6 bases). This CDR3 comprises 13 residues. The V gene lost 5 bases and the J gene lost 2 bases, with 9 bases spanning the gap. Germline lookup yields CDR1 SEHNR and CDR2 FQNEAQ (reference sequence). The CDR3: CASSPGVQETQYF. The CDR3 nucleotides read TGTGCCAGCAGCCCAGGGGTACAAGAGACCCAGTACTTC.